This TCR beta chain was identified during a study of cytotoxic CD8 clonotypes in ibrutinib-treated CLL. On the study more broadly: Partial response was seen in approximately 24 patients and complete response in 2; after median about 68 months, approximately 15 stayed remitted, some twelve progressed.

Sequenced by immunoSEQ multiplex PCR; TCRdb stores in-frame clones only, minus some. The repertoire holds some 150,000 clones, with 70% to 85% as singletons. Whole-study results and caveats: Circulating CD8+ T-cell counts were tracked by baseline clonality, which exceeded that of age-matched healthy donors. Shared public clonotypes were rare, and on treatment they either got smaller or stayed the same. Elevated clonality accompanied ibrutinib response, with a return toward baseline values at progression.

This clone has a single count. Its antigen is unidentified. Germline lookup yields CDR1 MDHEN and CDR2 SYDVKM. This CDR3 has 18 residues. Unmatched junction bases numbered 10, after V lost 1 base and J lost 1 base. The chain recombines TRBV28 with TRBJ1-5, with TRBD1 identical over 7 bases. Sequencing used PBMCs, obtained after 12 months of ibrutinib treatment. The sequence was obtained from a human donor with chronic lymphocytic leukemia. The CDR3 nucleotides read TGTGCCAGCAGTTTATTCAACTACAGGGGTTGGAGCAATCAGCCCCAGCATTTT. Its protein is CASSLFNYRGWSNQPQHF.